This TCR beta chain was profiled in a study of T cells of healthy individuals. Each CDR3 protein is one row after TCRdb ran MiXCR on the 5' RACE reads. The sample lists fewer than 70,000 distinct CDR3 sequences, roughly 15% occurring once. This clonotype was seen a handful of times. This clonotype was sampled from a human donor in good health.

CDR3 sequence (DNA): TGCAGTGCTAGAGTTGATAGTATCCACGAGCAGTACTTC. Its translation is CSARVDSIHEQYF. The chain joins TRBV20-1 to TRBJ2-7; D call uncertain. The CDR3 runs to 13 residues. Germline CDR1 reads DFQATT; CDR2 reads SNEGSKA (reference sequence). V was pared by 1 base and J by 5 bases, with 12 bases between.